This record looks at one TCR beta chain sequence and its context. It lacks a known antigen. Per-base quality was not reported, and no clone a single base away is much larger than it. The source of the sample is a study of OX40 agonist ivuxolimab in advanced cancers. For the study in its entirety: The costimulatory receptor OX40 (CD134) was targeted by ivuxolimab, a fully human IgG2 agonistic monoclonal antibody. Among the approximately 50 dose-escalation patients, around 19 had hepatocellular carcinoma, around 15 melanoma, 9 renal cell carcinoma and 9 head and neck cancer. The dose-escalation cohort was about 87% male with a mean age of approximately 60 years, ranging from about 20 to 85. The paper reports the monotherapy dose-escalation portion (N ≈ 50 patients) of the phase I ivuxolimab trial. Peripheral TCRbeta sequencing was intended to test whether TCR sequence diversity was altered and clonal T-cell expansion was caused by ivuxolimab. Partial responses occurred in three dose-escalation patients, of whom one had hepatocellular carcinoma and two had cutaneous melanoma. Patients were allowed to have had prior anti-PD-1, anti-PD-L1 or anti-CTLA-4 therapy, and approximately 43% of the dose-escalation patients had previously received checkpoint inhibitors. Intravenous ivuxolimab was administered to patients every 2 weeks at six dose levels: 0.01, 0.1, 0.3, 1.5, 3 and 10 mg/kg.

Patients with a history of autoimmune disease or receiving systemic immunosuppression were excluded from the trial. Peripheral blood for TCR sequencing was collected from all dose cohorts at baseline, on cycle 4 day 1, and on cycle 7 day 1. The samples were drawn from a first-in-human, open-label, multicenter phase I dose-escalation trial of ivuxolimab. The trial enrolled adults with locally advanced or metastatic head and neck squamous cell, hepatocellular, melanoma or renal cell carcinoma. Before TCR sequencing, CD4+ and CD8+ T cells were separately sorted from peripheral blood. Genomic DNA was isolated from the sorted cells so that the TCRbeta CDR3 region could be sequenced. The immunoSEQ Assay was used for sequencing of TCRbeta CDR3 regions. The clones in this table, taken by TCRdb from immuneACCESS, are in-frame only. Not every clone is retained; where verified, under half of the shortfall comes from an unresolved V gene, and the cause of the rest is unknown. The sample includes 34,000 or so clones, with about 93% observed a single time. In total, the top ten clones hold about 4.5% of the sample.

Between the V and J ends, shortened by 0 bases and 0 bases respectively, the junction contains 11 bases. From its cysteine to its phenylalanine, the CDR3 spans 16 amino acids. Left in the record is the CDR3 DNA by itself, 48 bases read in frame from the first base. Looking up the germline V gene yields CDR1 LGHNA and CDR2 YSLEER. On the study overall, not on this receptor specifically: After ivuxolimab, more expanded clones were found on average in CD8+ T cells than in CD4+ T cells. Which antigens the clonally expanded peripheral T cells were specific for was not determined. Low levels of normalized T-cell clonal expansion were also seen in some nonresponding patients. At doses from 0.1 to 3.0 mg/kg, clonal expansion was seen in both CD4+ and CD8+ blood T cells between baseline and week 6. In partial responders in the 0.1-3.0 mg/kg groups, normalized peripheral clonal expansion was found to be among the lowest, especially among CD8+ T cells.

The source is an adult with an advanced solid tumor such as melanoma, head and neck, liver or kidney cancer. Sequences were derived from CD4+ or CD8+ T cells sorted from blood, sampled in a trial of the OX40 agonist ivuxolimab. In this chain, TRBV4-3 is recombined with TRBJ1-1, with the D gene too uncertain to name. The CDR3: CASSQDFGSMNTEAFF. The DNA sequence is TGCGCCAGCAGCCAAGATTTCGGAAGCATGAACACTGAAGCTTTCTTT.